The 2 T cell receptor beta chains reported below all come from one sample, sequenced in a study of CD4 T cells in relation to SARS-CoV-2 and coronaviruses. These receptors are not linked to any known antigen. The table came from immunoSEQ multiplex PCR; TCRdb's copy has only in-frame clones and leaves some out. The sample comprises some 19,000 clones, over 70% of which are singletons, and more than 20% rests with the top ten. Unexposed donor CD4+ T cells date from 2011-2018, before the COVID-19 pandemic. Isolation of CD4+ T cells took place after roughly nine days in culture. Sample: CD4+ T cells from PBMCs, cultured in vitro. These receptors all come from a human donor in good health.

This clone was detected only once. The CDR3 nucleotides are TGTGCCAGCAGCCCACAGGGAAACGAGCAGTACTTC. Amino acid sequence: CASSPQGNEQYF. The chain combines TRBV6-6 with TRBJ2-7; tentatively, D is TRBD1 (6 bases). V lost 6 bases and J lost 5, with 11 bases in between. There are 12 residues in the CDR3. Looked up from germline, CDR1 is MNHNY and CDR2 is SVGAGI (reference sequence).

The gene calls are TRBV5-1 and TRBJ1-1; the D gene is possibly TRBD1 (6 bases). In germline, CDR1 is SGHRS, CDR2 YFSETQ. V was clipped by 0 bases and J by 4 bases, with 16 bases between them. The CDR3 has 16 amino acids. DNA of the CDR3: TGCGCCAGCAGCTTGGGCAGGGGATCTCGCGGCACTGAAGCTTTCTTT. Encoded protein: CASSLGRGSRGTEAFF.